The 19 T cell receptor beta chains listed next were all sequenced from one sample in a study of CD8+CD57+ T cells in acquired aplastic anemia. Genomic DNA, serving as template, underwent TCR beta VDJ and CDR3 profiling. TCRdb reprocessed the reads with MiXCR, giving one entry per CDR3 protein. The sample carries 150,000 to 200,000 distinct CDR3 sequences, around 60% recorded once. The sequenced sample consisted of sorted CD4+, CD8+, or CD8+CD57+ T cells (not recorded which) from PBMCs. These receptors all come from a human donor in good health.

This chain connects TRBV20-1 to TRBJ1-5; TRBD1 might be the D (6 bases). CDR3 length equals 13 residues. CDR1 and CDR2 from the germline V gene are DFQATT and SNEGSKA (reference sequence). V gave up 6 bases and J gave up 5 bases, with 14 bases separating them. CDR3 nucleotides: TGCAGTGCGGCCGGGACACATGATCAGCCCCAGCATTTT. Amino acid sequence: CSAAGTHDQPQHF.

In nucleotides, the CDR3 is TGTGCCACCAGCAGCCATGGGACGGCAGGGGGCACATACGAGCAGTACTTC. Translated: CATSSHGTAGGTYEQYF. This chain connects TRBV15 to TRBJ2-7; the match to TRBD1 covers 8 bases. Trimming at V came to 3 bases and at J to 4 bases, leaving 14 bases not matched to a gene. Germline CDR1 and CDR2: LNHNV and YYDKDF (reference sequence). This CDR3 is built from 17 residues.

J is TRBJ2-3 and V is TRBV24-1, with 7 bases lining up with TRBD2. This CDR3 has 17 amino acids. J was trimmed by 0 bases and V by 3 bases; bases with no gene match: 8. Germline CDR1 KGHDR, CDR2 SFDVKD. CDR3 DNA sequence: TGTGCCACCAGTGATCCACGGGGGGAAATAAGCACAGATACGCAGTATTTT. Its protein is CATSDPRGEISTDTQYF.

Concerning this clonotype: Compared with germline, one end of the junction differs, possibly owing to a read error. In nucleotides, the CDR3 is TGCGCCAGCAGTTTTGGCCAGTCTGAGACCCAGTACTTC. As protein: CASSFGQSETQYF. This chain joins TRBV12-3 or TRBV12-4 and TRBJ2-5; D uncertain. The CDR3 sequence is 13 residues long.

V gene TRBV2 combines with J gene TRBJ2-2; no definite D call. Trimming removed 3 bases from V and 6 bases from J, with 8 bases in between. The CDR3 loop spans 13 amino acids. The germline V gene has CDR1 SNHLY and CDR2 FYNNEI. The CDR3 loop is CASSDPSSGELFF. CDR3 in DNA: TGTGCCAGCAGTGACCCTTCTTCCGGGGAGCTGTTTTTT.

The V call is TRBV29-1, the J call TRBJ1-1; no definite D call. From germline, CDR1 is SQVTM and CDR2 ANQGSEA. V lost 2 bases to trimming and J lost 0 bases, with 16 bases between them. The CDR3 runs to 16 residues. Written as DNA, the CDR3 is TGCAGCGTTGAACCTCGGCCGACGTACATGAACACTGAAGCTTTCTTT. This translates into CSVEPRPTYMNTEAFF.

This clonotype was found a few times. This chain uses TRBV3-1 with TRBJ1-4; D remains unclear. The CDR3 sequence is 15 residues long. Germline CDR1 reads LGHDT; CDR2 reads YNNKEL (reference sequence). The V gene lost 1 base and the J gene lost 0 bases, with 6 bases spanning the gap. The CDR3 spells CASSQGRATNEKLFF. For the CDR3, the DNA is TGTGCCAGCAGCCAAGGACGGGCAACTAATGAAAAACTGTTTTTT.

The chain recombines TRBV25-1 with TRBJ1-3; no clear D gene. The CDR3 sequence is 14 residues long. The V gene lost 1 base and the J gene lost 7 bases, with 11 bases spanning the gap. Per the germline V gene, CDR1 is MGHDK and CDR2 is SYGVNS. CDR3 sequence: CASSEFGSENTIYF. The CDR3 DNA sequence: TGTGCCAGCAGTGAATTCGGAAGTGAGAACACCATATATTTT.

V and J are TRBV7-3 and TRBJ2-3; D may match TRBD1 or TRBD2 (5 bases each). Trimming took off 5 bases at V and 11 bases at J, with 26 bases between the two ends. The CDR3 sequence is 16 residues long. Germline lookup yields CDR1 SGHTA and CDR2 FQGTGA. CDR3 amino acids: CASSPTGLSSYNEQYF. Written as DNA, the CDR3 is TGTGCCAGCAGCCCCACGGGGCTTTCCTCCTACAATGAGCAGTATTTT.

This clonotype was observed at least ten times. This chain joins TRBV11-2 and TRBJ2-7, with D possibly matching TRBD2 (6 bases). This CDR3 is 15 amino acids long. In germline, CDR1 is SGHAT, CDR2 FQNNGV. V lost 5 bases, J lost 1 base, and 15 bases lay in between. The chain's CDR3 is CASSRGTLWSYEQYF. CDR3 DNA sequence: TGTGCCAGCAGCCGGGGGACTCTTTGGTCCTACGAGCAGTACTTC.

The chain has TRBV20-1 and TRBJ1-5; TRBD1 is a possible D gene (5 bases). The CDR3 is made up of 15 amino acids. V shed 6 bases and J shed 5 bases, with 20 bases lying between them. Germline assignment: CDR1 DFQATT and CDR2 SNEGSKA (reference sequence). CDR3 loop: CSAPGTGGRDQPQHF. The CDR3 nucleotides read TGCAGTGCCCCCGGGACGGGGGGACGGGATCAGCCCCAGCATTTT.

Details on this clonotype: One junction end disagrees with the germline gene, perhaps due to a read error. This chain connects TRBV5-4 to TRBJ2-5; the match to TRBD2 covers 9 bases. The CDR3 contains 16 residues. Germline V gene data show CDR1 as SGHNT and CDR2 as YYREEE (reference sequence). For the CDR3, the DNA is TGTGCCTGCAGCTTGAGGGCGGGGGGGCCGATGGAGACCCAGTACTTC. This gives the protein CACSLRAGGPMETQYF.

CDR3 loop: CASAIVDSPLHF. The CDR3 nucleotides read TGTGCCAGCGCTATTGTGGATTCACCCCTCCACTTT. The gene calls are TRBV7-9 and TRBJ1-6; D remains ambiguous. This CDR3 is 12 amino acids long. Germline V gene lookup returns CDR1 SEHNR and CDR2 FQNEAQ (reference sequence). Trimming removed 8 bases from V and 8 bases from J, with 10 bases in between.

This clonotype was counted only a few times. The gene calls are TRBV10-3 and TRBJ2-5, with 13 bases fitting TRBD2. CDR3 length: 13 residues. The V gene's germline CDR1 is ENHRY and CDR2 SYGVKD. Unmatched junction bases numbered 0, after V lost 8 bases and J lost 3 bases. The CDR3 nucleotides read TGTGCCATCGGACTAGCGGGAGAAGAGACCCAGTACTTC. Its translation: CAIGLAGEETQYF.

This clonotype has ten or more counts. CDR3 sequence (DNA): TGTGCCACCAGTGATTCCGGGACAGCCATCTATGGCTACACCTTC. Translated, it gives CATSDSGTAIYGYTF. This rearrangement joins TRBV24-1 to TRBJ1-2; 7 bases match TRBD1. The J segment lost 4 bases and the V segment lost 2 bases, leaving 6 bases of the junction unmatched. Germline-derived CDR1 and CDR2 are KGHDR and SFDVKD. This CDR3 has 15 amino acids.

Only a few counts were recorded for this clonotype. The J gene is TRBJ2-7, the V gene TRBV5-1; D ambiguous. The CDR3 loop spans 11 amino acids. V was pared by 0 bases and J by 6 bases, with 4 bases between. Germline V gene lookup returns CDR1 SGHRS and CDR2 YFSETQ. The CDR3 loop is CASSLGREQYF. The DNA of the CDR3 is TGCGCCAGCAGCTTGGGACGCGAGCAGTACTTC.

This clonotype showed up many times. The V gene is TRBV5-7, the J gene TRBJ1-5; D remains ambiguous. TRBV5-7 is sorted into the ORF group, with uncertain function. The CDR3 has 14 residues. V lost 3 bases and J lost 0, with 7 bases in between. The CDR3 spells CASSCRNSNQPQHF. In nucleotides, the CDR3 is TGTGCCAGCAGCTGCAGGAATAGCAATCAGCCCCAGCATTTT.

The chain uses TRBV7-8 and TRBJ2-3; 9 bases are a match to TRBD2. The CDR3 length is 17 residues. Losses at the gene ends were 1 base for V and 4 bases for J; bases not matched to a gene: 9. Per the germline V gene, CDR1 is SGHVS and CDR2 is FQNEAQ. The CDR3 nucleotides are TGTGCCAGCAGCTTAGTTGGGGCTAGCGGGGCCCCAGATACGCAGTATTTT. Protein product: CASSLVGASGAPDTQYF.

Concerning this clonotype itself: A much larger clone lies one base from this, so it may be a read error. V is TRBV6-5 and J is TRBJ2-1; 9 bases fit TRBD2. From germline, CDR1 is MNHEY and CDR2 SVGAGI. CDR3 length: 15 amino acids. After removal of 5 bases from V and 7 bases from J, the junction contained 9 bases not matched to a gene. CDR3 in amino acids: CASSHRTSVRNEQFF. DNA for the CDR3: TGTGCCAGCAGTCACCGGACTAGCGTGAGAAATGAGCAGTTCTTC.